This T cell receptor beta chain was recorded in a study of T-cell memory formation after mild COVID-19. One entry per CDR3 protein, called by TCRdb with MiXCR from the 5' RACE reads. The sample contains fewer than 400,000 distinct CDR3 sequences, approximately 15% of which appear only once. Overall study findings and caveats: The pre-infection memory compartment contained some responding clones, suggesting cross-reactive memory joined. Of the contracting clones, CD4+ ones lay mainly in CM and EM, and CD8+ ones in EMRA.

A remark on this clonotype: Its antigen is undetermined.

Germline V gene sequence: CDR1 GTSNPN, CDR2 SVGIG (reference sequence). The CDR3 extends over 14 amino acids. The V gene lost 5 bases and the J gene lost 7 bases, with 20 bases spanning the gap. The sequencing sample was made of PBMCs or a T cell subset sorted from them (not recorded which). J is TRBJ1-2 and V is TRBV30, with a tentative D call TRBD1 (6 bases). This TCR was sampled from a man in his late teens or twenties who had mild COVID-19 (a few samples of this study predate the infection). Cell type and time point are not known. CDR3 amino acids: CAWYRDNRMGGYTF. The DNA of the CDR3 is TGTGCCTGGTATAGGGACAACAGGATGGGTGGCTACACCTTC. Drawing the rest from reference TRBV30 and TRBJ1-2, the complete variable domain is SQTIHQWPATLVQPVGSPLSLECTVEGTSNPNLYWYRQAAGRGLQLLFYSVGIGQISSEVPQNLSASRPQDRQFILSSKKLLLSDSGFYLCAWYRDNRMGGYTFGSGTRLTVV.